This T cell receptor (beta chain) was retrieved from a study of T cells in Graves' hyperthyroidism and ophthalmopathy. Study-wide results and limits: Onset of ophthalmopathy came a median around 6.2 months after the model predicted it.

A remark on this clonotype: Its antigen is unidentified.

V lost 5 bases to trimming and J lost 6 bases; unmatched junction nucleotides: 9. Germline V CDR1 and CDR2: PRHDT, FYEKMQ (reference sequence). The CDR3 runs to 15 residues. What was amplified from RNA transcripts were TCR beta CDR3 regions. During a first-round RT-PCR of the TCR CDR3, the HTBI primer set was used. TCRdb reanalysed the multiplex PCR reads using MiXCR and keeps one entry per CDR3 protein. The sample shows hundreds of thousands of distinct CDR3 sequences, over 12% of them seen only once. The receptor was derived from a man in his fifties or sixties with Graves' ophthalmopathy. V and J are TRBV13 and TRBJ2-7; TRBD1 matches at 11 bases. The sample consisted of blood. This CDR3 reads CASSPGPGTGGEQYF. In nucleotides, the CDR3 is TGTGCCAGCAGCCCCGGACCCGGGACAGGGGGCGAGCAGTACTTC.